These T cell receptor beta chains were read from a single sample in a study of blood T cell repertoires in COVID-19. Here immunoSEQ multiplex PCR was the method, and the copy in TCRdb shows in-frame clones only, minus some. Of 110,000 to 150,000 clones in the sample, 85% to 90% were seen once. The sequencing input was peripheral blood. The receptor source for this set is a woman in her sixties or seventies with active COVID-19. CDR3s include the opening cysteine and the closing phenylalanine or tryptophan. The order of the fields is clone size, J gene, V gene, D gene, CDR3 protein, CDR3 DNA. A D gene is named only where the DNA matches it firmly. Size tells how often a clone was seen (once, few, many) or the class of an expanded clone, and some rows leave it out.

. TRBJ2-5 TRBV11-3 . CASSSTAGGETQYF TGTGCCAGCAGCTCGACTGCTGGCGGTGAGACCCAGTACTTC
. TRBJ2-2 TRBV10-1 . CASSVDRNTGELFF TGCGCCAGCAGTGTAGATCGGAACACCGGGGAGCTGTTTTTT
. TRBJ2-5 TRBV4-1 . CASSQEGQRGGQETQYF TGCGCCAGCAGCCAAGAGGGACAAAGAGGGGGTCAAGAGACCCAGTACTTC
. TRBJ1-5 TRBV28 . CASSPAEGGDQPQHF TGTGCCAGCAGCCCTGCTGAGGGAGGAGATCAGCCCCAGCATTTT
. TRBJ2-7 TRBV18 . CASSPSGTHSYEQYF TGTGCCAGCTCACCGTCCGGGACACACTCCTACGAGCAGTACTTC
. TRBJ1-6 TRBV7-9 TRBD1 CASSTAGGSPLHF TGTGCCAGCAGTACCGCAGGGGGGTCACCCCTCCACTTT
. TRBJ2-7 TRBV5-4 . CASSGGTITTDEQYF TGTGCCAGCAGCGGGGGGACGATCACCACGGACGAGCAGTACTTC
. TRBJ2-5 TRBV4-1 TRBD2 CASSQGWGRAGEETQYF TGCGCCAGCAGCCAAGGGTGGGGGAGGGCCGGGGAAGAGACCCAGTACTTC
. TRBJ1-5 TRBV6-6 TRBD1 CASSQLAGLGQAFGEQPQHF TGTGCCAGCAGTCAACTGGCGGGTTTAGGACAGGCATTCGGAGAGCAGCCCCAGCATTTT
once TRBJ2-3 TRBV27 TRBD2 CASSALAGVADTQYF TGTGCCAGCAGTGCACTAGCGGGAGTAGCAGATACGCAGTATTTT
. TRBJ2-3 TRBV19 TRBD1 CASSIRPGQGIPDTQYF TGTGCCAGTAGTATAAGACCGGGACAGGGAATTCCAGATACGCAGTATTTT
. TRBJ2-7 TRBV19 TRBD1 CASRPGQGTYEQYF TGTGCCAGTAGGCCGGGACAGGGGACCTACGAGCAGTACTTC
. TRBJ1-4 TRBV11-2 . CASSLDLFEKLFF TGTGCCAGCAGCTTGGACTTATTCGAAAAACTGTTTTTT
. TRBJ2-1 TRBV7-2 TRBD2 CAAGGGLAGGKNEQFF TGTGCCGCTGGAGGGGGACTAGCGGGAGGGAAAAATGAGCAGTTCTTC
few TRBJ2-1 TRBV18 TRBD2 CASSLAGGDYNEQFF TGTGCCAGCTCCCTAGCGGGAGGGGATTACAATGAGCAGTTCTTC
. TRBJ1-5 TRBV19 TRBD1 CASADRRGNQPQHF TGTGCCAGTGCGGACAGGCGGGGTAATCAGCCCCAGCATTTT
. TRBJ1-1 TRBV5-1 TRBD1 CASSSGQGAYTEAFF TGCGCCAGCAGCTCGGGACAGGGGGCCTACACTGAAGCTTTCTTT
. TRBJ2-7 TRBV19 . CASRAWDTHYEQYF TGTGCCAGCCGGGCCTGGGACACTCATTACGAGCAGTACTTC
. TRBJ2-3 TRBV4-3 TRBD2 CASSQESGSTDTQYF TGCGCCAGCAGCCAAGAAAGCGGGAGTACAGATACGCAGTATTTT
few TRBJ2-1 TRBV7-2 TRBD2 CASSPTGGGYNEQFF TGTGCCAGCAGCCCCACGGGGGGTGGTTACAATGAGCAGTTCTTC
. TRBJ2-6 TRBV24-1 TRBD1 CATSEMSAGGRSGANVLTF TGTGCCACCAGTGAGATGTCGGCAGGGGGCCGCTCTGGGGCCAACGTCCTGACTTTC
. TRBJ2-7 TRBV24-1 . CATSGGNYEQYF TGTGCCACCAGTGGCGGAAACTACGAGCAGTACTTC
. TRBJ2-5 TRBV19 . CASSIRDFQETQYF TGTGCCAGTAGCATAAGGGACTTCCAAGAGACCCAGTACTTC